This passage covers 6 T cell receptor beta chains from one sample sequenced in a study of T-cell memory formation after mild COVID-19. TCRdb re-derived calls from the 5' RACE reads in MiXCR, one entry per CDR3 protein. The table has some 440,000 distinct CDR3 sequences, approximately 25% seen once. What was sequenced was PBMCs or a T cell subset sorted from them (not recorded which). The receptor set was obtained from an adult woman who had mild COVID-19 (a few samples of this study predate the infection). Cell type and time point are not known.

This chain joins TRBV24-1 and TRBJ2-7, with D possibly TRBD2 on 7 matching bases. This CDR3 spans 16 amino acids. From germline, CDR1 is KGHDR and CDR2 SFDVKD. Here the CDR3 DNA reads TGTGACACAAGTGACCCCTCCGGGGGGCAGGCCTACGAGCAGTACTTC. This encodes CDTSDPSGGQAYEQYF.

The chain recombines TRBV29-1 with TRBJ2-1; TRBD2 matches at 11 bases. The CDR3 has 14 residues. Germline CDR1 SQVTM, CDR2 ANQGSEA. The J segment lost 1 base and the V segment lost 6 bases, leaving 2 bases of the junction unmatched. The CDR3 is CSVPSGRSYNEQFF. In DNA, the CDR3 is TGCAGCGTACCTAGCGGGAGGTCCTACAATGAGCAGTTCTTC.

The chain has TRBV16 and TRBJ1-1; no firm D call. V was cut by 2 bases and J by 6 bases, with 22 bases left in between. CDR3 length: 17 residues. Germline values: CDR1 KGHSY, CDR2 FQNENV. For the CDR3, the DNA is TGTGCCAGCAGCCAAGTTAAATCTTCGACTGCGTTCCCTGAAGCTTTCTTT. Amino acids: CASSQVKSSTAFPEAFF.

This clonotype turned up a few times. V is TRBV5-1 and J is TRBJ1-1; D not certain. Trimming removed 5 bases from V and 3 bases from J, with 11 bases in between. CDR1 is SGHRS, CDR2 YFSETQ, per germline. This CDR3 region has 13 residues. The CDR3 reads CASRGQSYTEAFF. CDR3 sequence (DNA): TGCGCCAGCAGAGGGCAGTCCTACACTGAAGCTTTCTTT. Looking up the rest from reference TRBV5-1 and TRBJ1-1 gives the full variable domain: KAGVTQTPRYLIKTRGQQVTLSCSPISGHRSVSWYQQTPGQGLQFLFEYFSETQRNKGNFPGRFSGRQFSNSRSEMNVSTLELGDSALYLCASRGQSYTEAFFGQGTRLTVV.

There are a few counts of this clonotype. The J gene is TRBJ2-7, the V gene TRBV7-2, with 10 bases that match TRBD2. Germline-derived CDR1 and CDR2 are SGHTA and FQGNSA. The CDR3 spans 15 residues. V lost 6 bases and J lost 6; bases outside the gene matches: 11. In DNA form, the CDR3 reads TGTGCCAGCAGACAAGCTAGCGGGAGCAGTCGCGAGCAGTACTTC. This sequence encodes CASRQASGSSREQYF.

This clonotype was seen more than once but under ten times. The chain links TRBV7-9 to TRBJ2-5; 10 bases line up with TRBD1. Losses at the gene ends were 2 bases for V and 4 bases for J; bases not matched to a gene: 4. Germline lookup yields CDR1 SEHNR and CDR2 FQNEAQ (reference sequence). The CDR3 is 15 amino acids. In nucleotides, the CDR3 is TGTGCCAGCAGCTTATGGGACAGGGGAAGAGAGACCCAGTACTTC. Residues: CASSLWDRGRETQYF.